Listed below are T cell receptor beta chains from one sample, sequenced in a study of blood T cell repertoires in COVID-19. The assay was immunoSEQ multiplex PCR, and TCRdb's table has in-frame clones only and misses some. The repertoire has 150,000 to 200,000 clones, 74% of them found once; the top ten carry less than 3%. Sequenced sample: peripheral blood. Receptors originate from an elderly woman with acute or convalescent COVID-19. Both conserved end residues are part of each CDR3. Fields, in order: V gene, clone size, J gene, D gene, CDR3 DNA, CDR3 protein. D genes are given only for firm matches. The size entry is marked missing in some rows and otherwise reads once, few, many or a size class.

TRBV24-1,-,TRBJ1-2,TRBD1,TGTGCCACCAGTGATTATGACAGGGGCTATGGCTACACCTTC,CATSDYDRGYGYTF
TRBV9,-,TRBJ2-3,-,TGTGCCAGCAGCCCACAGTGGGATACGCAGTATTTT,CASSPQWDTQYF
TRBV29-1,few,TRBJ1-5,TRBD1,TGCAGCGTTGTGGACAGGGGCGATCAGCCCCAGCATTTT,CSVVDRGDQPQHF
TRBV28,-,TRBJ2-5,-,TGTGCCAGCAGGGCCTGGGGCAGAGGATACCAAGAGACCCAGTACTTC,CASRAWGRGYQETQYF
TRBV24-1,-,TRBJ2-5,-,TGTGCCACCAGTGATACGACAGTCCCGCGCGAGACCCAGTACTTC,CATSDTTVPRETQYF
TRBV13,-,TRBJ2-3,TRBD2,TGTGCCAGCAGCTTAGTAGCGGGAATCCCAGATACGCAGTATTTT,CASSLVAGIPDTQYF
TRBV5-4,-,TRBJ2-3,TRBD2,TGTGCCAGCAGCGACACTAGCGGCGCAGATACGCAGTATTTT,CASSDTSGADTQYF
TRBV10-1,-,TRBJ1-1,TRBD1,TGCGCCAGCAGTGAGTCGACAGGGGCAATAGCTTTCTTT,CASSESTGAIAFF
TRBV4-1,-,TRBJ2-1,TRBD2,TGCGCCAGCAGCCAAGAGGTCGGCAGCGGGAGTGTTGGGGAGCAGTTCTTC,CASSQEVGSGSVGEQFF
TRBV6-5,few,TRBJ1-4,-,TGTGCCAGCAGGAGGGACGGGGGGAATGAAAAACTGTTTTTT,CASRRDGGNEKLFF
TRBV7-9,few,TRBJ1-1,-,TGTGCCAGCACCCTTAACCGGGTTAACACTGAAGCTTTCTTT,CASTLNRVNTEAFF
TRBV18,few,TRBJ1-1,-,TGTGCCAGCTCACCACGCGGCAGTGACACTGAAGCTTTCTTT,CASSPRGSDTEAFF
TRBV12-3/TRBV12-4,-,TRBJ1-3,-,TGTGCCAGCAGTTTTGGGGGGAGAAACACCATATATTTT,CASSFGGRNTIYF
TRBV10-3,-,TRBJ2-1,TRBD2,TGTGCCATCACGGGAACCAGCGGGAGGGACAATGAGCAGTTCTTC,CAITGTSGRDNEQFF
TRBV3-1/TRBV3-2,-,TRBJ1-4,TRBD1,TGTGCCAGCAGCCCGAGGGGGCGGTTTGAAAAACTGTTTTTT,CASSPRGRFEKLFF
TRBV10-3,-,TRBJ1-5,TRBD1,TGTGCCATCAGTGAGTCCGGGACAGGGGATCAGCCCCAGCATTTT,CAISESGTGDQPQHF
TRBV28,-,TRBJ1-6,-,TGTGCCAGCAGTCAAAGGAGCTCCTATAATTCACCCCTCCACTTT,CASSQRSSYNSPLHF
TRBV19,-,TRBJ2-3,-,TGTGCCACTACGTCAGGGGCGGGTTCAGATACGCAGTATTTT,CATTSGAGSDTQYF
TRBV5-1,-,TRBJ2-7,TRBD2,TGCGCCAGCAGCTCCCGGACTAGCTCCTACGAGCAGTACTTC,CASSSRTSSYEQYF
TRBV15,-,TRBJ1-2,TRBD1,TGTGCCACCAGCAGAGGCCCTTCAACAGGGGGCTATGGCTACACCTTC,CATSRGPSTGGYGYTF
TRBV18,-,TRBJ2-7,-,TGTGCCAGCTCGCAGGAATACGAGCAGTACTTC,CASSQEYEQYF
TRBV5-4,once,TRBJ2-1,-,TGTGCCAGCAGCCCTAGGGGGTCCTACAATGAGCAGTTCTTC,CASSPRGSYNEQFF
TRBV7-9,-,TRBJ2-1,-,TGTGCCAGCAGCTTTTCCGGGTACAATGAGCAGTTCTTC,CASSFSGYNEQFF
TRBV6-5,-,TRBJ2-5,-,TGTGCCAGCAGTTACGGGGACATTGAGGAGACCCAGTACTTC,CASSYGDIEETQYF
TRBV7-8,-,TRBJ2-2,TRBD2,TGTGCCAGCAGCCCCCGGAGACTAGCGGGCACCGGGGAGCTGTTTTTT,CASSPRRLAGTGELFF
TRBV28,-,TRBJ2-5,-,TGTGCCAGCAGCCTCGTAGTACAAGAGACCCAGTACTTC,CASSLVVQETQYF
TRBV5-8,-,TRBJ1-3,TRBD1,TGTGCCAGCAGCGCGTACAGGGGGAGGGACACCATATATTTT,CASSAYRGRDTIYF
TRBV4-1,-,TRBJ2-5,TRBD1,TGCGCCAGCAGCCAAGGCCACGGACAGGGTCAAGAGACCCAGTACTTC,CASSQGHGQGQETQYF
TRBV7-9,-,TRBJ2-1,TRBD2,TGTGCCAGCAGCACTCCCGGGGCGGGGGGCGAAGGACTAGCGGGAGTCTCCTACAATGAGCAGTTCTTC,CASSTPGAGGEGLAGVSYNEQFF
TRBV28,-,TRBJ2-3,-,TGTGGGGGACGGGAGCATGGCACAGATACGCAGTATTTT,CGGREHGTDTQYF
TRBV6-5,-,TRBJ1-1,-,TGTGCCAGCAAAAGACAGTCCACTGAAGCTTTCTTT,CASKRQSTEAFF
TRBV19,-,TRBJ1-5,-,TGTGCCAGTAGTAAGGCAGGGGAATTGGGGAGCAATCAGCCCCAGCATTTT,CASSKAGELGSNQPQHF
TRBV5-1,-,TRBJ1-3,-,TGCGCCAGCAGCTTGTGGGAGTTCGGAAACACCATATATTTT,CASSLWEFGNTIYF
TRBV4-3,-,TRBJ2-7,-,TGCGCCAGCAGCCAACAGCATCTGAACGGGTACGAGCAGTACTTC,CASSQQHLNGYEQYF